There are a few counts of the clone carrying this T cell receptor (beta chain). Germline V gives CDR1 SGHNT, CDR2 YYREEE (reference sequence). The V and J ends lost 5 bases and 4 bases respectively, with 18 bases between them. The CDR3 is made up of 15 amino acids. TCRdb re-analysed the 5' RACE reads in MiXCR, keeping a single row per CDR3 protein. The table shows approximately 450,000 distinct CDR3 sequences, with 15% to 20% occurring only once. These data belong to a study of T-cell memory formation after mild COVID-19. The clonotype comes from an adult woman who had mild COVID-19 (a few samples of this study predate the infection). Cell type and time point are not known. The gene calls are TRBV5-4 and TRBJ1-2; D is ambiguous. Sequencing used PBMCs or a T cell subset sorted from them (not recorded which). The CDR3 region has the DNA TGTGCCAGCAGTTCCCGACGAGGTCTAAGCTATGGCTACACCTTC. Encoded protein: CASSSRRGLSYGYTF.